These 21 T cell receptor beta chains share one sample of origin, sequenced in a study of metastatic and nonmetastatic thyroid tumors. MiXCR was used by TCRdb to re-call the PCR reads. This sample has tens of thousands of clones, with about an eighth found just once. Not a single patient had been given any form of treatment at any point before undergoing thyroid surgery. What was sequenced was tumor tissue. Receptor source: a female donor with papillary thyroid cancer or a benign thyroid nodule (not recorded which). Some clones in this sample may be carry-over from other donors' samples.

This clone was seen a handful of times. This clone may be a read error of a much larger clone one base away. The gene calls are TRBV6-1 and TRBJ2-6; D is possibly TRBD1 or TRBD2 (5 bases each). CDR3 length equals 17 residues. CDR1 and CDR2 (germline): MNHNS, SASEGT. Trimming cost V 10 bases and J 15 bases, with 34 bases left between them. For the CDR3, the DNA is TGTGCCATCGCCTCGGGCAGCCGGGGCTCTGGGGCCAACTCCCTGACTTTC. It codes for CAIASGSRGSGANSLTF.

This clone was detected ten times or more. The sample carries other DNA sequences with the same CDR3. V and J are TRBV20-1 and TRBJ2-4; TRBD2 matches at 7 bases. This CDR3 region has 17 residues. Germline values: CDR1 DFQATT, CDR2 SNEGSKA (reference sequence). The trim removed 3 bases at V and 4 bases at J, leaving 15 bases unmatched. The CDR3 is CSARDSAGGSLKNIQYF. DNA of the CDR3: TGCAGTGCTAGGGATTCGGCCGGCGGGAGTTTAAAAAACATTCAGTACTTC.

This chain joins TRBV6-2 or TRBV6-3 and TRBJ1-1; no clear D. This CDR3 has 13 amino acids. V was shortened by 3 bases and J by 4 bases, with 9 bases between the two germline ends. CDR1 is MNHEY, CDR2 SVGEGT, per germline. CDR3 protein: CASSYLPTTEAFF. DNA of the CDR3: TGTGCCAGCAGTTATTTACCGACCACTGAAGCTTTCTTT.

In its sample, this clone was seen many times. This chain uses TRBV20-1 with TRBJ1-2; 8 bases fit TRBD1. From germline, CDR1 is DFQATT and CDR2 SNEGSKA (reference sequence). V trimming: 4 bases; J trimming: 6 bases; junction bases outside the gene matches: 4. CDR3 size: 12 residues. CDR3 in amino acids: CSAIGQGNGYTF. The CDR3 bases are TGCAGTGCTATCGGACAGGGAAATGGCTACACCTTC.

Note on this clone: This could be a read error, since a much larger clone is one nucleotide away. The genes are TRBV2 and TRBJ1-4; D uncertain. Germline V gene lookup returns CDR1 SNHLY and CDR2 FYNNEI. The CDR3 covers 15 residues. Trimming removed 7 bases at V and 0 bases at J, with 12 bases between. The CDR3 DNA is TGTGCCAGCAAAACGAACAGAGCAACTAATGAAAAACTGTTTTTT. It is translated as CASKTNRATNEKLFF.

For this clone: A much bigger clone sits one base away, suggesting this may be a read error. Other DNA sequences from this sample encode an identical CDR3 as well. The CDR3 is CAWRTGLNTGELFF. The CDR3 DNA reads TGTGCCTGGCGGACAGGTCTGAACACCGGGGAGCTGTTTTTT. The chain joins TRBV30 to TRBJ2-2; 7 bases align to TRBD1. CDR1 GTSNPN and CDR2 SVGIG come from the germline V gene (reference sequence). V lost 5 bases and J lost 1; bases outside the gene matches: 4. This CDR3 has 14 amino acids.

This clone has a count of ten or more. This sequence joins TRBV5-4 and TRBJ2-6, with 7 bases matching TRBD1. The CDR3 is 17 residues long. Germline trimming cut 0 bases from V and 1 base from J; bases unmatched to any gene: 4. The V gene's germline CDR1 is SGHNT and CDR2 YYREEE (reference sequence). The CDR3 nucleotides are TGTGCCAGCAGCTTGGCCCCGACAGGGTCTGGGGCCAACGTCCTGACTTTC. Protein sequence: CASSLAPTGSGANVLTF.

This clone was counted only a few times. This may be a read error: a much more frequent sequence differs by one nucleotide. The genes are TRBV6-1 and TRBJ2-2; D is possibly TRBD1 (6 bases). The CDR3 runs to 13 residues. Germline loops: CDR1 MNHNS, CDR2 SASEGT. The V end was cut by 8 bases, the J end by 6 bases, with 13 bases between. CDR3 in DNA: TGTGCCAGCGGTAGCACAGGGCCCGGGGAGCTGTTTTTT. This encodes CASGSTGPGELFF.

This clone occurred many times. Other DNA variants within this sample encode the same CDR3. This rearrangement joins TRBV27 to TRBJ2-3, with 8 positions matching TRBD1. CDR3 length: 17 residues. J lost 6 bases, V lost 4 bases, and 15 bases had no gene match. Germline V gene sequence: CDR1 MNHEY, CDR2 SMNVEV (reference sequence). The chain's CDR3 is CASSWTGRRSAVDTQYF. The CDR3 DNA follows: TGTGCCAGCAGTTGGACAGGGAGGCGATCCGCGGTGGATACGCAGTATTTT.

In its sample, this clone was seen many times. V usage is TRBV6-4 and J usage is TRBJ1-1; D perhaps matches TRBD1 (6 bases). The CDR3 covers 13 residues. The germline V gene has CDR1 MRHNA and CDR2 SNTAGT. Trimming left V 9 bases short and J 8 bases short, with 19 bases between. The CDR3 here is CASRAVRTAEAFF. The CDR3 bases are TGTGCCAGTAGAGCAGTTCGGACAGCCGAAGCTTTCTTT.

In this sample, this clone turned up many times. CDR3 sequence (DNA): TGTGCCAGCAGCCATGGGAGCGATGAGCAGTTCTTC. It encodes CASSHGSDEQFF. The chain uses TRBV3-1 and TRBJ2-1; tentative D call: TRBD2 (5 bases). The CDR3 has 12 residues. The V gene's germline CDR1 is LGHDT and CDR2 YNNKEL (reference sequence). With 3 bases removed from V and 8 bases from J, the gap between germline ends came to 8 bases.

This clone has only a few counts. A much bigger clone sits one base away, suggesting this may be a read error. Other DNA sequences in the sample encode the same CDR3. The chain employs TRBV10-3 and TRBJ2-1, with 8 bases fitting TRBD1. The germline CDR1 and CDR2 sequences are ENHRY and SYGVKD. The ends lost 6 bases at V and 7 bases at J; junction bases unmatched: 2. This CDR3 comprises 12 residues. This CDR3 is CAISDRGNEQFF. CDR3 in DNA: TGTGCCATCAGCGACAGGGGTAATGAGCAGTTCTTC.

In DNA, the CDR3 is TGCAGTGCTAGAGATCTACTAGCGGGCGAGATCAACTATCAGTACTTC. It yields the protein CSARDLLAGEINYQYF. The chain has TRBV20-1 and TRBJ2-7; 9 nucleotides align to TRBD2. The CDR3 length is 16 residues. V lost 0 bases, J lost 10 bases, and 16 bases stayed unmatched. CDR1 is DFQATT, CDR2 SNEGSKA, per germline (reference sequence).

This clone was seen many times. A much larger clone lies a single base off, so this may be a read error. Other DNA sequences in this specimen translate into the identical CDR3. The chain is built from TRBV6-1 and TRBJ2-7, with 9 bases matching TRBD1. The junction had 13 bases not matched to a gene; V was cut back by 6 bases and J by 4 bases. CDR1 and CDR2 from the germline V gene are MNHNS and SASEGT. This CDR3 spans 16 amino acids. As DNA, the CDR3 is TGTGCCAGCAGACCTATCCCGGGACAGGGTGTATACGAGCAGTACTTC. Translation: CASRPIPGQGVYEQYF.

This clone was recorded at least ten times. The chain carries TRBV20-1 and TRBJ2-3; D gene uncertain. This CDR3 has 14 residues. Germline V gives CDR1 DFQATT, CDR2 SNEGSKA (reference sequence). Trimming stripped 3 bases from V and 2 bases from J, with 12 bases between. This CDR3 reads CSARIGTNTDTQYF. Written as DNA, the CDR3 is TGCAGTGCTAGGATAGGCACGAACACAGATACGCAGTATTTT.

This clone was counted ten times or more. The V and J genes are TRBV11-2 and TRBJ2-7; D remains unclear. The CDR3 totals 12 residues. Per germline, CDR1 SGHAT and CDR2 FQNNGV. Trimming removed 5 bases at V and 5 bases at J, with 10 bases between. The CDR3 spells CASSNRANEQYF. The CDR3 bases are TGTGCCAGCAGCAACCGTGCCAACGAGCAGTACTTC.

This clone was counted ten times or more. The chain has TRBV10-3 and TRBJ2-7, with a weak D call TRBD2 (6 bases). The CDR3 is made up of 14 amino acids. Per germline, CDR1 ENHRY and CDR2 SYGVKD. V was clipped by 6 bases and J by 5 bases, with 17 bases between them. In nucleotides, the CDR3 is TGTGCCATCAGGGGGGGTGGGCTAAACGACGAGCAGTACTTC. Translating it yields CAIRGGGLNDEQYF.

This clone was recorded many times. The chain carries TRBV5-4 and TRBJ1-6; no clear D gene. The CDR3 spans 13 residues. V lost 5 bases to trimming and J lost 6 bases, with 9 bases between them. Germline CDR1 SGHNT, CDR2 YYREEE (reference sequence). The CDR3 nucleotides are TGTGCCAGCAGAGAGGAACCTAATTCACCCCTCCACTTT. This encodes CASREEPNSPLHF.

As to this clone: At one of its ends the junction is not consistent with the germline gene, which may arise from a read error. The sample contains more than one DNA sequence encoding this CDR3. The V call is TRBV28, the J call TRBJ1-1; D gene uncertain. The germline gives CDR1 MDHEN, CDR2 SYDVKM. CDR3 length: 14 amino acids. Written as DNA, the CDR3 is TGTGCCAGCAGTAACCGTGACCCGAACACTGAGGCTTTCTTT. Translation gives CASSNRDPNTEAFF.

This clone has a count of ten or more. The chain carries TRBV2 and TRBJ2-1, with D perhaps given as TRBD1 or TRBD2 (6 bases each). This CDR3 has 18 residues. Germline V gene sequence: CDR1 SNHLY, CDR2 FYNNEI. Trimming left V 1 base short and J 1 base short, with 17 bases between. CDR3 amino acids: CASSEGRGIGRSYNEQFF. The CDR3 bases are TGTGCCAGCAGTGAAGGTAGGGGGATAGGGAGGTCCTACAATGAGCAGTTCTTC.

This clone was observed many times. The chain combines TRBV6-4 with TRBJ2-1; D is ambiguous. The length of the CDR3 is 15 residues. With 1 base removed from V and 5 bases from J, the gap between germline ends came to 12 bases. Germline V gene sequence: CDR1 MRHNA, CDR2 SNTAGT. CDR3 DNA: TGTGCCAGCAGTGACTTCCGGGTCCTCAACAATGAGCAGTTCTTC. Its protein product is CASSDFRVLNNEQFF.